A selection of T cell receptor beta chains follows, all from one sample in a study of shared clonotypes between healthy human individuals. Method: immunoSEQ multiplex PCR; TCRdb's copy keeps in-frame clones and lacks some. Here the sample spans some 2,400,000 clones, approximately 95% being singletons. Sequencing input: naive CD4+ T cells sorted from blood. The receptors stem from a man aged 18 to 29 in good health. Both conserved end residues are part of each CDR3. A D gene is named only where the DNA matches it firmly.

j_gene: TRBJ2-3; d_gene: NA; v_gene: TRBV5-1; CDR3aa: CASSPGTAHGTDTQYF
j_gene: TRBJ1-4; d_gene: TRBD1; v_gene: TRBV29-1; CDR3aa: CSVSTGGINEKLFF
j_gene: TRBJ2-3; d_gene: TRBD1; v_gene: TRBV7-3; CDR3aa: CASSAGTGNTDTQYF
j_gene: TRBJ1-4; d_gene: NA; v_gene: TRBV10-1; CDR3aa: CASSDGPSEKLFF
j_gene: TRBJ2-7; d_gene: NA; v_gene: TRBV5-4; CDR3aa: CASSFQGRYEQYF
j_gene: TRBJ2-7; d_gene: NA; v_gene: TRBV2; CDR3aa: CASTFTGDFSNEQYF
j_gene: TRBJ2-1; d_gene: NA; v_gene: TRBV5-1; CDR3aa: CASSLPSNEQFF
j_gene: TRBJ1-2; d_gene: TRBD1; v_gene: TRBV7-9; CDR3aa: CASSAGGADGYTF
j_gene: TRBJ1-5; d_gene: TRBD1; v_gene: TRBV18; CDR3aa: CASSPVVSQGVKQPQHF
j_gene: TRBJ2-7; d_gene: NA; v_gene: TRBV11-3; CDR3aa: CARRAPLVIYEQYF
j_gene: TRBJ2-5; d_gene: NA; v_gene: TRBV14; CDR3aa: CASSRSPGRETQYF
j_gene: TRBJ2-3; d_gene: NA; v_gene: TRBV18; CDR3aa: CASSGQVGADTQYF
j_gene: TRBJ1-1; d_gene: NA; v_gene: TRBV13; CDR3aa: CASSSGHRNTEAFF
j_gene: TRBJ2-7; d_gene: NA; v_gene: TRBV5-1; CDR3aa: CASTLGLTYEQYF
j_gene: TRBJ2-3; d_gene: NA; v_gene: TRBV29-1; CDR3aa: CSVVVLSTDTQYF
j_gene: TRBJ1-5; d_gene: NA; v_gene: TRBV2; CDR3aa: CASSDRGSNQPQHF
j_gene: TRBJ2-5; d_gene: NA; v_gene: TRBV12-5; CDR3aa: CASGARLEQETQYF
j_gene: TRBJ1-4; d_gene: NA; v_gene: TRBV4-1; CDR3aa: CASSQGLAEKLFF
j_gene: TRBJ2-1; d_gene: TRBD2; v_gene: TRBV7-8; CDR3aa: CASSLSGGANEQFF
j_gene: TRBJ2-7; d_gene: NA; v_gene: TRBV30; CDR3aa: CAWSIGPMSYEQYF
j_gene: TRBJ1-2; d_gene: TRBD1; v_gene: TRBV9; CDR3aa: CASSVGDRGVVGYTF
j_gene: TRBJ2-3; d_gene: TRBD2; v_gene: TRBV28; CDR3aa: CASSFPIWQRGSTDTQYF
j_gene: TRBJ2-7; d_gene: TRBD1; v_gene: TRBV19; CDR3aa: CASSTRQGAWEQYF
j_gene: TRBJ2-7; d_gene: NA; v_gene: TRBV6-6; CDR3aa: CASSYSGTREYQQYF
j_gene: TRBJ2-1; d_gene: NA; v_gene: TRBV1; CDR3aa: CTSSHIVIAGDNEQFF
j_gene: TRBJ1-4; d_gene: NA; v_gene: TRBV10-2; CDR3aa: CASGKGRHGSEKLFF
j_gene: TRBJ1-5; d_gene: NA; v_gene: TRBV6-5; CDR3aa: CASSYSGGEPQHF
j_gene: TRBJ1-4; d_gene: TRBD1; v_gene: TRBV19; CDR3aa: CASSIPGQGEKLFF
j_gene: TRBJ2-7; d_gene: TRBD2; v_gene: TRBV7-2; CDR3aa: CASSLAYLAGGAYEQYF
j_gene: TRBJ2-7; d_gene: TRBD1; v_gene: TRBV4-3; CDR3aa: CASSPGTGDRYEQYF
j_gene: TRBJ1-2; d_gene: TRBD1; v_gene: TRBV4-3; CDR3aa: CASSQDEDRAYYGYTF
j_gene: TRBJ2-7; d_gene: TRBD2; v_gene: TRBV7-9; CDR3aa: CASSSQRDVSYEQYF
j_gene: TRBJ1-5; d_gene: TRBD1; v_gene: TRBV28; CDR3aa: CASSLYGQVSNQPQHF
j_gene: TRBJ2-7; d_gene: TRBD1; v_gene: TRBV6-6; CDR3aa: CASSNQGTAVPLSF
j_gene: TRBJ2-1; d_gene: NA; v_gene: TRBV2; CDR3aa: CASSATDNEQFF
j_gene: TRBJ1-1; d_gene: NA; v_gene: TRBV6-1; CDR3aa: CASSYRNTEAFF
j_gene: TRBJ1-4; d_gene: TRBD1; v_gene: TRBV28; CDR3aa: CASRTPGQGKNEKLFF
j_gene: TRBJ1-6; d_gene: NA; v_gene: TRBV30; CDR3aa: CAWTLGSNSPLHF
j_gene: TRBJ1-4; d_gene: TRBD1; v_gene: TRBV27; CDR3aa: CASSTSTGGGNRANEKLFF
j_gene: TRBJ2-1; d_gene: NA; v_gene: TRBV7-3; CDR3aa: CASSLTSVSYNEQFF
j_gene: TRBJ2-1; d_gene: NA; v_gene: TRBV7-2; CDR3aa: CASSPRVPSYNEQFF
j_gene: TRBJ1-2; d_gene: NA; v_gene: TRBV5-1; CDR3aa: CASSLGSGFGYGYTF
j_gene: TRBJ2-3; d_gene: NA; v_gene: TRBV2; CDR3aa: CAIVSRSGDTQYF
j_gene: TRBJ1-6; d_gene: NA; v_gene: TRBV6-1; CDR3aa: CASSGEIKTGFSPLHF
j_gene: TRBJ1-2; d_gene: NA; v_gene: TRBV30; CDR3aa: CAWSVRTVPITNYGYTF
j_gene: TRBJ1-1; d_gene: TRBD1; v_gene: TRBV28; CDR3aa: CATNGQGSLGAFF
j_gene: TRBJ1-1; d_gene: NA; v_gene: TRBV6-5; CDR3aa: CASRKAWIGHTEAFF
j_gene: TRBJ1-1; d_gene: NA; v_gene: TRBV4-1; CDR3aa: CASSQGAMNTEAFF
j_gene: TRBJ1-2; d_gene: TRBD1; v_gene: TRBV6-5; CDR3aa: CASTRGDSLNYGYTF
j_gene: TRBJ2-1; d_gene: NA; v_gene: TRBV7-2; CDR3aa: CASSLDGLGNNEQFF
j_gene: TRBJ1-2; d_gene: NA; v_gene: TRBV28; CDR3aa: CASSFLSGGHVRGYTF
j_gene: TRBJ2-7; d_gene: NA; v_gene: TRBV30; CDR3aa: CAWSSRGEQYF